This is a list of T cell receptor beta chains from one sample in a study of cytotoxic CD8 clonotypes in ibrutinib-treated CLL. Data came from immunoSEQ multiplex PCR; TCRdb stores just in-frame clones and leaves some out. The sample has 150,000 or so clones; 70% to 90% are singletons. The source material was PBMCs, sampled after 36 months of ibrutinib treatment. The receptors were sampled from a human donor with chronic lymphocytic leukemia. Both conserved end residues are part of each CDR3. Each record gives: D gene, V gene, J gene, clone size, CDR3 protein, CDR3 DNA. A D gene is named only where the DNA matches it firmly. Rows may omit the clone size; those that give it use once, few, many or a size class.

-	TRBV18	TRBJ1-3	-	CASSHSDVSSGNTIYF	TGTGCCAGCTCACACTCGGACGTATCCTCTGGAAACACCATATATTTT
TRBD2	TRBV19	TRBJ2-7	few	CASNFGTSGSYEQYF	TGTGCCAGTAATTTTGGGACTAGCGGGTCCTACGAGCAGTACTTC
-	TRBV29-1	TRBJ2-1	-	CSGGQDGTYNEQFF	TGCAGCGGAGGGCAAGACGGCACCTACAATGAGCAGTTCTTC
-	TRBV5-1	TRBJ1-2	-	CASSLEVAGYTF	TGCGCCAGCAGCTTGGAGGTGGCTGGCTACACCTTC
TRBD2	TRBV27	TRBJ2-7	-	CASRETGGPVEQYF	TGTGCCAGCAGGGAGACGGGAGGGCCGGTCGAGCAGTACTTC
TRBD1	TRBV7-9	TRBJ2-7	once	CASSSRQGATYEQYF	TGTGCCAGCAGCTCTCGACAGGGGGCTACCTACGAGCAGTACTTC
TRBD1	TRBV11-2	TRBJ2-7	few	CASRGWGRGIGGQYF	TGTGCCAGCAGGGGATGGGGCAGGGGGATCGGTGGGCAGTACTTC
-	TRBV18	TRBJ1-2	-	CASSPPPDSGGYTF	TGTGCCAGCTCACCACCCCCAGATTCGGGAGGCTACACCTTC
TRBD2	TRBV10-3	TRBJ2-1	-	CAISLSGRFYNEQFF	TGTGCCATCAGCCTTAGCGGGAGGTTCTACAATGAGCAGTTCTTC
-	TRBV6-1	TRBJ2-7	-	CASSEIGRDGQSYF	TGTGCCAGCAGTGAAATAGGTCGGGACGGGCAATCCTACTTC
TRBD1	TRBV5-1	TRBJ2-1	-	CASNLPDRGPNEQFF	TGCGCCAGCAACCTCCCGGACAGGGGTCCCAATGAGCAGTTCTTC
TRBD1	TRBV29-1	TRBJ2-3	-	CSVDGQGLTDTQYF	TGCAGCGTTGACGGACAGGGGTTGACAGATACGCAGTATTTT
-	TRBV15	TRBJ1-4	-	CATSRRTVNEKLFF	TGTGCCACCAGCAGAAGGACAGTTAATGAAAAACTGTTTTTT
-	TRBV30	TRBJ1-4	-	CAWSVGLPNEKLFF	TGTGCCTGGAGTGTTGGGCTCCCTAATGAAAAACTGTTTTTT
TRBD2	TRBV6-5	TRBJ2-5	-	CASSHLAGGAETQYF	TGTGCCAGCAGCCACTTAGCGGGAGGTGCAGAGACCCAGTACTTC
TRBD2	TRBV28	TRBJ2-1	-	CASSPSGGIYNEQFF	TGTGCCAGCAGTCCTAGCGGGGGCATCTACAATGAGCAGTTCTTC
TRBD1	TRBV19	TRBJ2-4	-	CASSMGQGKYF	TGTGCCAGTAGTATGGGACAGGGAAAATACTTC
TRBD1	TRBV27	TRBJ1-2	many	CASSLTGFYGYTF	TGTGCCAGCAGTTTGACAGGGTTCTATGGCTACACCTTC
-	TRBV27	TRBJ2-4	-	CASSLRGSEKNIQYF	TGTGCCAGCAGTCTTCGAGGTAGCGAGAAAAACATTCAGTACTTC
-	TRBV4-1	TRBJ2-7	-	CASSQSPERWGAYEQYF	TGCGCCAGCAGCCAATCCCCCGAGCGGTGGGGTGCCTACGAGCAGTACTTC
-	TRBV6-5	TRBJ2-1	once	CASSYLAPTYNEQFF	TGTGCCAGCAGTTACTTGGCACCCACCTACAATGAGCAGTTCTTC
TRBD2	TRBV7-2	TRBJ2-7	-	CASSVSGGYEQYF	TGTGCCAGCAGCGTTAGCGGGGGGTACGAGCAGTACTTC
TRBD1	TRBV28	TRBJ1-1	few	CASSLLDRGPTEAFF	TGTGCCAGCAGTTTATTGGACAGGGGGCCTACTGAAGCTTTCTTT
-	TRBV5-6	TRBJ2-7	-	CASSLKGITYEQYF	TGTGCCAGCAGCTTGAAGGGTATCACCTACGAGCAGTACTTC
TRBD2	TRBV13	TRBJ2-1	-	CASSILAGLGNNEQFF	TGTGCCAGCAGCATACTAGCGGGGTTAGGTAACAATGAGCAGTTCTTC
TRBD2	TRBV6-5	TRBJ2-1	-	CASSPGLAYEQFF	TGTGCCAGCAGCCCGGGACTAGCCTATGAGCAGTTCTTC
TRBD2	TRBV9	TRBJ2-2	-	CASSIGTSGSHHTGELFF	TGTGCCAGCAGCATAGGGACTAGCGGGAGCCATCACACCGGGGAGCTGTTTTTT
-	TRBV5-1	TRBJ1-1	-	CASSLLDSNTEAFF	TGCGCCAGCAGCTTGCTGGATAGCAACACTGAAGCTTTCTTT
-	TRBV11-2	TRBJ1-1	-	CASSPGGGGLF	TGTGCCAGCAGCCCCGGGGGCGGGGGCTTATTT
TRBD2	TRBV30	TRBJ2-5	-	CALASGGSETQYF	TGTGCCTTGGCTAGCGGGGGGTCAGAGACCCAGTACTTC
TRBD2	TRBV6-5	TRBJ2-3	-	CASSWRGGPTDTQYF	TGTGCCAGCAGTTGGCGGGGGGGCCCCACAGATACGCAGTATTTT
-	TRBV7-3	TRBJ1-4	-	CASSARVTSNEKLFF	TGTGCCAGCAGCGCACGGGTCACTTCTAATGAAAAACTGTTTTTT
-	TRBV6-5	TRBJ2-2	-	CASSVNRETGELFF	TGTGCCAGCAGTGTCAACAGGGAAACCGGGGAGCTGTTTTTT
-	TRBV30	TRBJ2-7	once	CAWRRGGFSYEQYF	TGTGCCTGGAGACGTGGGGGATTCTCCTACGAGCAGTACTTC
-	TRBV19	TRBJ1-3	many	CASSGSDFSGNTIYF	TGTGCCAGTAGTGGGTCGGACTTCTCTGGAAACACCATATATTTT